These T cell receptor beta chains were read from a single sample in a study of shared clonotypes between healthy human individuals. Repertoires were generated with immunoSEQ multiplex PCR, while TCRdb's copy carries only in-frame clones and drops some. The sample records fewer than 800,000 clones, under 95% being singletons. Sequencing was performed on naive CD8+ T cells sorted from blood. These receptors all stem from a young man in good health. The CDR3 runs from the conserved cysteine through the conserved F or W. Each record gives: V gene, J gene, clone size, D gene, CDR3 DNA, CDR3 protein. A D gene is named only where the DNA matches it firmly. Size tells how often a clone was seen (once, few, many) or the class of an expanded clone, and some rows leave it out.

V gene: TRBV7-6
J gene: TRBJ2-7
clone size: .
D gene: TRBD1
CDR3 DNA: TGTGCCAGCAGTTCGGACAGGGGGATTGGAGAGCAGTACTTC
CDR3 protein: CASSSDRGIGEQYF

V gene: TRBV19
J gene: TRBJ2-7
clone size: once
D gene: .
CDR3 DNA: TGTGCCAGTAGTATTGGCGGAGATTACGCGCAGTACTTC
CDR3 protein: CASSIGGDYAQYF

V gene: TRBV6-4
J gene: TRBJ2-2
clone size: .
D gene: TRBD2
CDR3 DNA: TGTGCCAGCAGTGACTCGAGGCTAGCGGGTACGAACACCGGGGAGCTGTTTTTT
CDR3 protein: CASSDSRLAGTNTGELFF

V gene: TRBV7-9
J gene: TRBJ2-7
clone size: .
D gene: .
CDR3 DNA: TGTGCCAGCAGCACTCCTGGGGTTTCCGAGCAGTACTTC
CDR3 protein: CASSTPGVSEQYF

V gene: TRBV6-5
J gene: TRBJ1-4
clone size: .
D gene: TRBD1
CDR3 DNA: TGTGCCAGCAGTTACTCCGGGACAGGGGGGGAGAAACTGTTTTTT
CDR3 protein: CASSYSGTGGEKLFF

V gene: TRBV4-3
J gene: TRBJ2-2
clone size: .
D gene: .
CDR3 DNA: TGCGCCAGCAGCCAAGGTTATGGTGAGGCCCGCGGGGAGCTGTTTTTT
CDR3 protein: CASSQGYGEARGELFF

V gene: TRBV7-9
J gene: TRBJ2-4
clone size: once
D gene: .
CDR3 DNA: TGTGCCAGCAGCTCCCGCACCGGGACACAAAACATTCAGTACTTC
CDR3 protein: CASSSRTGTQNIQYF

V gene: TRBV27
J gene: TRBJ2-2
clone size: few
D gene: .
CDR3 DNA: TGTGCCAGCAGTTTATCCACCGGGGAGCTGTTTTTT
CDR3 protein: CASSLSTGELFF

V gene: TRBV5-6
J gene: TRBJ1-3
clone size: .
D gene: .
CDR3 DNA: TGTGCCAGCAGCTTGAGACAGACAAACACCATATATTTT
CDR3 protein: CASSLRQTNTIYF

V gene: TRBV15
J gene: TRBJ2-7
clone size: once
D gene: TRBD2
CDR3 DNA: TGTGCCACCAGCAAAGAGGGACTAGCGGGAGGGCCCTACGAGCAGTACTTC
CDR3 protein: CATSKEGLAGGPYEQYF

V gene: TRBV5-4
J gene: TRBJ2-5
clone size: .
D gene: .
CDR3 DNA: TGTGCCAGCAGCTTGGTAGGGGAGTCGGGGGAGACCCAGTACTTC
CDR3 protein: CASSLVGESGETQYF

V gene: TRBV7-9
J gene: TRBJ1-5
clone size: .
D gene: .
CDR3 DNA: TGTGCCAGCAGCTTTCAGGGCAGTCAGCCCCAGCATTTT
CDR3 protein: CASSFQGSQPQHF

V gene: TRBV29-1
J gene: TRBJ2-2
clone size: .
D gene: .
CDR3 DNA: TGCAGCGTTAGAAGCCCCGGGGGCGGGGAGCTGTTTTTT
CDR3 protein: CSVRSPGGGELFF

V gene: TRBV9
J gene: TRBJ2-3
clone size: .
D gene: .
CDR3 DNA: TGTGCCAGCAGCGTACTGGCAGGCGCAGATACGCAGTATTTT
CDR3 protein: CASSVLAGADTQYF

V gene: TRBV4-1
J gene: TRBJ2-7
clone size: .
D gene: .
CDR3 DNA: TGCGCCAGCAGCCAAGATCGACTCGAGCAGTACTTC
CDR3 protein: CASSQDRLEQYF

V gene: TRBV1
J gene: TRBJ2-5
clone size: .
D gene: .
CDR3 DNA: TGCACCAGCAGCCGAAAAGAAGAGACCCAGTACTTC
CDR3 protein: CTSSRKEETQYF

V gene: TRBV30
J gene: TRBJ2-1
clone size: .
D gene: TRBD2
CDR3 DNA: TGTGCCTGGAGTCCAGACCCTCGGACTAGTTACAATGAGCAGTTCTTC
CDR3 protein: CAWSPDPRTSYNEQFF

V gene: TRBV28
J gene: TRBJ2-2
clone size: .
D gene: .
CDR3 DNA: TGTGCCAGCAGTTTGGCAGGGTCCTCGAACACCGGGGAGCTGTTTTTT
CDR3 protein: CASSLAGSSNTGELFF

V gene: TRBV27
J gene: TRBJ2-1
clone size: once
D gene: .
CDR3 DNA: TGTGCCAGCAGTTTATCCACCTCGAGCTCCTACAATGAGCAGTTCTTC
CDR3 protein: CASSLSTSSSYNEQFF

V gene: TRBV4-3
J gene: TRBJ2-2
clone size: .
D gene: TRBD1
CDR3 DNA: TGCGCCAGCAGCCAAGATCGTTGGGTTGGGACAGGGAGGTCCGGGGAGCTGTTTTTT
CDR3 protein: CASSQDRWVGTGRSGELFF

V gene: TRBV19
J gene: TRBJ2-7
clone size: .
D gene: TRBD2
CDR3 DNA: TGTGCCAGTAGTAAGGGACTAGAAAGAATCTACGAGCAGTACTTC
CDR3 protein: CASSKGLERIYEQYF

V gene: TRBV9
J gene: TRBJ1-3
clone size: .
D gene: .
CDR3 DNA: TGTGCCAGCAGCGCACGACTTGGAAACACCATATATTTT
CDR3 protein: CASSARLGNTIYF

V gene: TRBV7-9
J gene: TRBJ2-5
clone size: .
D gene: TRBD1
CDR3 DNA: TGTGCCAGCAGCGGTCGGGACAGGGGCCAAGAGACCCAGTACTTC
CDR3 protein: CASSGRDRGQETQYF

V gene: TRBV5-7
J gene: TRBJ2-6
clone size: .
D gene: .
CDR3 DNA: TGTGCCAGCTTATGCGTACAAAGTCGGGCCAACGTCCTGACTTTC
CDR3 protein: CASLCVQSRANVLTF

V gene: TRBV28
J gene: TRBJ2-2
clone size: once
D gene: .
CDR3 DNA: TGTGCCAGCAGGGATACAGCGGGCCCCGGGGAGCTGTTTTTT
CDR3 protein: CASRDTAGPGELFF

V gene: TRBV9
J gene: TRBJ2-1
clone size: .
D gene: TRBD2
CDR3 DNA: TGTGCCAGCAGCGTGATGACGGGAGGGTACAATGAGCAGTTCTTC
CDR3 protein: CASSVMTGGYNEQFF

V gene: TRBV7-9
J gene: TRBJ2-7
clone size: .
D gene: .
CDR3 DNA: TGTGCCAGCAGCTTAGACGGGAGAGTCCACGAGCAGTACTTC
CDR3 protein: CASSLDGRVHEQYF

V gene: TRBV11-3
J gene: TRBJ1-2
clone size: .
D gene: .
CDR3 DNA: TGTGCCAGCAGCTTAGACGGGCAGAGATTTAACTATGGCTACACCTTC
CDR3 protein: CASSLDGQRFNYGYTF

V gene: TRBV27
J gene: TRBJ2-1
clone size: .
D gene: .
CDR3 DNA: TGTGCCAGCAGTTTATTTGGCGGGCAATTGTACAATGAGCAGTTCTTC
CDR3 protein: CASSLFGGQLYNEQFF

V gene: TRBV13
J gene: TRBJ2-3
clone size: .
D gene: .
CDR3 DNA: TGTGCCAGCAGCTTAGATCGCACAGATACGCAGTATTTT
CDR3 protein: CASSLDRTDTQYF

V gene: TRBV2
J gene: TRBJ2-7
clone size: .
D gene: TRBD2
CDR3 DNA: TGTGCCAGCAGTATCCCTAGCGGGAGTCCAGACGAGCAGTACTTC
CDR3 protein: CASSIPSGSPDEQYF

V gene: TRBV9
J gene: TRBJ2-2
clone size: few
D gene: TRBD2
CDR3 DNA: TGTGCCAGCAGCGCGTCAAGACTAGCGCCAAACACCGGGGAGCTGTTTTTT
CDR3 protein: CASSASRLAPNTGELFF

V gene: TRBV27
J gene: TRBJ2-1
clone size: .
D gene: .
CDR3 DNA: TGTGCCAGCAGTTTCTATCCCGGGTCCTACAATGAGCAGTTCTTC
CDR3 protein: CASSFYPGSYNEQFF

V gene: TRBV29-1
J gene: TRBJ2-7
clone size: .
D gene: .
CDR3 DNA: TGCAGCGTATTAGCCGGAGCCTACGAGCAGTACTTC
CDR3 protein: CSVLAGAYEQYF